Below, 13 T cell receptor beta chains from the same sample are listed, as sequenced in a study of Graves' ophthalmopathy and Graves' hyperthyroidism. Amplification targeted the TCR beta CDR3 regions, with RNA transcripts as the source material. Second-round multiplex PCR followed a first-round RT-PCR using HTBI primers. TCRdb redid the calling of the multiplex PCR reads with MiXCR, one entry per CDR3 protein. This table holds under 350,000 distinct CDR3 sequences, around a sixth found once. The sequencing input was peripheral blood. Source of these receptors: an adult man with Graves' ophthalmopathy.

Only a few counts were recorded for this clonotype. This rearrangement joins TRBV4-3 to TRBJ2-7; TRBD1 might be the D (5 bases). The CDR3 is 15 residues long. Germline-derived CDR1 and CDR2 are LGHNA and YSLEER. Trimming took 1 base from V and 3 from J, leaving 13 bases between them. Written as DNA, the CDR3 is TGCGCCAGCAGCCAAGTCATAGGGGTGAGCTACGAGCAGTACTTC. Translation gives CASSQVIGVSYEQYF.

The gene calls are TRBV5-1 and TRBJ1-6; D remains ambiguous. CDR3 size: 15 residues. Per the germline V gene, CDR1 is SGHRS and CDR2 is YFSETQ. V was pared by 2 bases and J by 7 bases, with 13 bases between. The CDR3: CASSLFSWTNSPLHF. The CDR3 nucleotides are TGCGCCAGCAGCTTATTTAGCTGGACCAATTCACCCCTCCACTTT.

This clonotype came up a few times. A read error may be the cause here, since a much bigger clone is one base away. The V call is TRBV7-2, the J call TRBJ1-2, with unresolved D. Germline-derived CDR1 and CDR2 are SGHTA and FQGNSA. CDR3 length: 14 amino acids. Trimming took off 2 bases at V and 0 bases at J, with 7 bases between the two ends. CDR3 loop: CASSLRHTNYGYTF. Here the CDR3 DNA reads TGTGCCAGCAGCTTACGACATACTAACTATGGCTACACCTTC.

There are many counts of this clonotype. The chain employs TRBV30 and TRBJ1-5; possible D gene TRBD1, 5 bases. From germline, CDR1 is GTSNPN and CDR2 SVGIG (reference sequence). Trimming cost V 4 bases and J 6 bases, with 19 bases left between them. This CDR3 has 15 residues. CDR3 protein: CAWTRGDIGGQPQHF. As DNA, the CDR3 is TGTGCCTGGACCCGGGGAGACATTGGGGGTCAGCCCCAGCATTTT.

This clonotype was seen repeatedly, ten times or more. The chain has TRBV30 and TRBJ1-3; D unresolved. This CDR3 region has 14 residues. Trimming pared 3 bases from V and 2 bases from J, leaving 11 bases between. The germline gives CDR1 GTSNPN, CDR2 SVGIG (reference sequence). The CDR3 region is CAWSPGYTGNTIYF. The CDR3 coding sequence is TGTGCCTGGAGCCCGGGTTATACTGGAAACACCATATATTTT. Filled out from reference TRBV30 and TRBJ1-3, the complete variable domain reads SQTIHQWPATLVQPVGSPLSLECTVEGTSNPNLYWYRQAAGRGLQLLFYSVGIGQISSEVPQNLSASRPQDRQFILSSKKLLLSDSGFYLCAWSPGYTGNTIYFGEGSWLTVV.

This chain connects TRBV2 to TRBJ2-7; TRBD1 is a possible D gene (6 bases). CDR3 length: 14 amino acids. CDR1 is SNHLY, CDR2 FYNNEI, per germline. With 6 bases removed from V and 3 bases from J, the gap between germline ends came to 15 bases. Written as DNA, the CDR3 is TGTGCCAGCAGATTTAAAACAGGGATCTACGAGCAGTACTTC. This gives the protein CASRFKTGIYEQYF.

The table lists this clonotype with many counts. V and J are TRBV19 and TRBJ2-2, with D possibly matching TRBD2 (5 bases). V was trimmed by 5 bases and J by 3 bases, leaving 7 bases between them. This CDR3 comprises 13 residues. Germline values: CDR1 LNHDA, CDR2 SQIVND (reference sequence). This CDR3 is CASSRRDTGELFF. The DNA for the CDR3 is TGTGCCAGTAGTCGGCGGGACACCGGGGAGCTGTTTTTT.

The sample holds many counts of this clonotype. CDR3 in amino acids: CSARARTGPDYEQYF. For the CDR3, the DNA is TGCAGTGCTAGAGCTCGGACAGGACCCGACTACGAGCAGTACTTC. The chain has TRBV20-1 and TRBJ2-7, with TRBD1 matching over 7 bases. The CDR3 totals 15 residues. Germline values: CDR1 DFQATT, CDR2 SNEGSKA (reference sequence). V lost 1 base, J lost 3 bases, and 9 bases stayed unmatched.

This clonotype was counted between two and nine times. This chain links TRBV5-1 with TRBJ2-2; 8 nucleotides match TRBD2. There are 14 residues in the CDR3. CDR1 and CDR2 (germline): SGHRS, YFSETQ. The V gene end was trimmed by 9 bases and the J gene end by 6 bases; junction bases not matched to a gene: 10. CDR3 residues: CATRTSFLSGELFF. In nucleotides, the CDR3 is TGCGCCACCCGGACTAGCTTTTTGTCCGGGGAGCTGTTTTTT. Combining the CDR3 with reference TRBV5-1 and TRBJ2-2 gives the whole variable domain KAGVTQTPRYLIKTRGQQVTLSCSPISGHRSVSWYQQTPGQGLQFLFEYFSETQRNKGNFPGRFSGRQFSNSRSEMNVSTLELGDSALYLCATRTSFLSGELFFGEGSRLTVL.

This clonotype has only one observation. V usage is TRBV24-1 and J usage is TRBJ1-5; D gene uncertain. CDR3 length: 14 amino acids. The germline V gene encodes CDR1 KGHDR and CDR2 SFDVKD. Trimming cost V 6 bases and J 1 base, with 9 bases left between them. CDR3 residues: CATSHPLSNQPQHF. The CDR3 nucleotides read TGTGCCACCAGTCACCCACTAAGCAATCAGCCCCAGCATTTT.

The V and J genes are TRBV12-3 or TRBV12-4 and TRBJ2-2; D ambiguous. This CDR3 is 15 amino acids long. Trimming cost V 2 bases and J 4 bases, with 11 bases left between them. The CDR3 loop reads CASSLQHLITGELFF. The CDR3 bases are TGTGCCAGCAGTTTACAGCACTTGATCACCGGGGAGCTGTTTTTT.

In this sample, this clonotype turned up many times. The rearrangement links TRBV29-1 to TRBJ1-1; 9 nucleotides align to TRBD1. The CDR3 extends over 13 amino acids. From germline, CDR1 is SQVTM and CDR2 ANQGSEA. V trimming: 7 bases; J trimming: 0 bases; junction bases outside the gene matches: 3. The DNA of the CDR3 is TGCAGCGGGAGGACAGGGGTGAACACTGAAGCTTTCTTT. Encoded protein: CSGRTGVNTEAFF.

The rearrangement joins TRBV12-3 or TRBV12-4 to TRBJ1-1; 10 nucleotides match TRBD1. This CDR3 is built from 14 residues. The junction had 7 bases not matched to a gene; V was cut back by 8 bases and J by 4 bases. The CDR3 sequence is CASWDRGASTEAFF. The CDR3 DNA sequence: TGTGCCAGCTGGGACAGGGGAGCGAGCACTGAAGCTTTCTTT.